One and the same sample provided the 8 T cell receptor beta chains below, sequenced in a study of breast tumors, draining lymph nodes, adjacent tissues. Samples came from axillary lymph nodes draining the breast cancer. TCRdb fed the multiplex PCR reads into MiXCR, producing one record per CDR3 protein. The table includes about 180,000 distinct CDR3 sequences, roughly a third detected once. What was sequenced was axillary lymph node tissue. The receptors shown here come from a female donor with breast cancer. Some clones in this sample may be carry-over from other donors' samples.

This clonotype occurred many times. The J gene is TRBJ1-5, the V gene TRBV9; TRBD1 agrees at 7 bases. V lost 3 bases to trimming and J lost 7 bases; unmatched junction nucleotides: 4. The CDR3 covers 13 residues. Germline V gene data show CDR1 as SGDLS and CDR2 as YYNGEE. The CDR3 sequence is CASSGDSDQPQHF. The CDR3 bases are TGTGCCAGCAGCGGGGACAGTGACCAGCCCCAGCATTTT.

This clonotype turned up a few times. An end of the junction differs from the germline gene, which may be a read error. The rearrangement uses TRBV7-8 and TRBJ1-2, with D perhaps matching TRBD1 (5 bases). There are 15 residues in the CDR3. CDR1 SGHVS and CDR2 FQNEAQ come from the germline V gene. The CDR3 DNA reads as TGTGCCAGCAGCCGGGGAGGGGTCCTCAACTATGGCTACCCCTTC. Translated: CASSRGGVLNYGYPF.

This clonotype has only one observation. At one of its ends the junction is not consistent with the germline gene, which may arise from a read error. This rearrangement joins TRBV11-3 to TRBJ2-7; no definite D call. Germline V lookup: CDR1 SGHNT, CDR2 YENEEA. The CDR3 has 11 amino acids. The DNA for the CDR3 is TGTGCCAGCAGCTCATACTACAAGCAGTACTTC. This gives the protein CASSSYYKQYF. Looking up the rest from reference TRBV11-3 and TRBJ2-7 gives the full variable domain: EAGVVQSPRYKIIEKKQPVAFWCNPISGHNTLYWYLQNLGQGPELLIRYENEEAVDDSQLPKDRFSAERLKGVDSTLKIQPAELGDSAVYLCASSSYYKQYFGPGTRLTVT.

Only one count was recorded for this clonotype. CDR3 sequence (DNA): TGCGCCAGCAGCGAGGGACTAGCGGGAGAGAAAGAGACCCAGTACTTC. Its translation is CASSEGLAGEKETQYF. This chain connects TRBV5-1 to TRBJ2-5; 14 bases line up with TRBD2. The CDR3 runs 16 residues. Per the germline V gene, CDR1 is SGHRS and CDR2 is YFSETQ. J gave up 3 bases and V 4 bases, and 5 bases lay outside the gene matches.

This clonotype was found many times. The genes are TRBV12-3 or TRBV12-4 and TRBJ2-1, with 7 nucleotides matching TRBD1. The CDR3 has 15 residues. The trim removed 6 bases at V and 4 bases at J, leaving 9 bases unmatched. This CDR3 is CASRPDREFYNEQFF. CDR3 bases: TGTGCCAGCAGACCCGACAGGGAGTTTTACAATGAGCAGTTCTTC.

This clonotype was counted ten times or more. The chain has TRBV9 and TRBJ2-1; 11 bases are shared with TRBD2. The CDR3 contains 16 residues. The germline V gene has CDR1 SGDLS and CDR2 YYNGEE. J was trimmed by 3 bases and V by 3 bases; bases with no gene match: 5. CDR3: CASSGSLAGVYNEQFF. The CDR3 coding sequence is TGTGCCAGCAGCGGATCACTAGCGGGGGTCTACAATGAGCAGTTCTTC.

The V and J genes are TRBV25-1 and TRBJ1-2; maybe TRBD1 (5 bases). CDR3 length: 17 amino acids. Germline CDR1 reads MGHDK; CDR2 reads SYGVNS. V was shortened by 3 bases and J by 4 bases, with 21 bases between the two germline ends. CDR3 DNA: TGTGCCAGCAGTGACGCACCAGGGCATGGGGACGGCTATGGCTACACCTTC. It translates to CASSDAPGHGDGYGYTF.

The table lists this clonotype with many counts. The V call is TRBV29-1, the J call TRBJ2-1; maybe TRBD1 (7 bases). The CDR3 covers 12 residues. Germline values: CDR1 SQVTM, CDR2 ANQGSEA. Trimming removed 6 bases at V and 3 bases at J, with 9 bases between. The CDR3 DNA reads TGCAGCGTGCGGGACAGCTACAATGAGCAGTTCTTC. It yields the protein CSVRDSYNEQFF.